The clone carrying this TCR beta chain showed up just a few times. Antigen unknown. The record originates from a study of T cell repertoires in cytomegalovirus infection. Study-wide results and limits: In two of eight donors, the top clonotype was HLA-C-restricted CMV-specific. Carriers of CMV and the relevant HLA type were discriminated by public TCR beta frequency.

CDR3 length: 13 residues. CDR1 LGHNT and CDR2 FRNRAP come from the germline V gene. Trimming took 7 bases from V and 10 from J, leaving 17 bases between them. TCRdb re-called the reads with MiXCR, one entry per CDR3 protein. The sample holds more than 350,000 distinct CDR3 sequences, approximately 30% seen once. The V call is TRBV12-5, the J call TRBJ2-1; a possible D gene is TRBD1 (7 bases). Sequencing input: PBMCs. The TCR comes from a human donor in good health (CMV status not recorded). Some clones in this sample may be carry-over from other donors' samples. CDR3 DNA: TGTGCTAGTGCCAGGGGGGCGATAGGAGAGCAGTTCTTC. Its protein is CASARGAIGEQFF.